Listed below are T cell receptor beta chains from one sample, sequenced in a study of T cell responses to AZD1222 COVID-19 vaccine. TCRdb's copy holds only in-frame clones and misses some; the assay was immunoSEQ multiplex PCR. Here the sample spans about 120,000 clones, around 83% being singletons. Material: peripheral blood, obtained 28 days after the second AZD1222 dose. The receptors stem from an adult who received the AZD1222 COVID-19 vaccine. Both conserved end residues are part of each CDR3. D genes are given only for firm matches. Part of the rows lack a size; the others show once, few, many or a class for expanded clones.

CASSYVSTTEAFF	TGTGCCAGCAGTTACGTTTCGACCACTGAAGCTTTCTTT	once	.	TRBV6-5	TRBJ1-1
CASSYDRLAGIYEQYF	TGTGCCAGCAGTTACGATAGACTAGCGGGGATTTACGAGCAGTACTTC	few	TRBD2	TRBV7-2	TRBJ2-7
CASSSSTGWPNYGYTF	.	.	.	TRBV28	TRBJ1-2
CASSLVEGYGYTF	TGTGCCAGCAGCTTAGTGGAGGGTTATGGCTACACCTTC	.	.	TRBV7-2	TRBJ1-2
CASTSGGYQETQYF	TGTGCCAGCACTAGCGGGGGATACCAAGAGACCCAGTACTTC	.	TRBD2	TRBV25-1	TRBJ2-5
CASSLTNEGFYQPQHF	TGTGCCAGCAGCCTAACGAACGAGGGGTTCTATCAGCCCCAGCATTTT	medium-sized	.	TRBV7-8	TRBJ1-5
CASISVTVNTEAFF	TGTGCCAGCATATCGGTGACGGTGAACACTGAAGCTTTCTTT	.	.	TRBV2	TRBJ1-1
CASSLGRTGGNEKLFF	TGTGCCAGCAGCTTAGGTCGGACAGGGGGCAATGAAAAACTGTTTTTT	.	TRBD1	TRBV11-2	TRBJ1-4
CASSLNQGREPQHF	TGTGCCAGCAGCTTAAACCAGGGTCGGGAGCCCCAGCATTTT	.	.	TRBV7-8	TRBJ1-5
CATRLAGSSYEQYF	TGTGCCACCCGACTAGCGGGTTCCTCCTACGAGCAGTACTTC	once	TRBD2	TRBV10-3	TRBJ2-7
CASSWEGQGNTEAFF	TGTGCCAGCAGCTGGGAGGGACAGGGGAACACTGAAGCTTTCTTT	once	TRBD1	TRBV7-4	TRBJ1-1
CASSPPLAPDTQYF	TGTGCCAGCTCACCACCGTTGGCCCCAGATACGCAGTATTTT	.	.	TRBV18	TRBJ2-3
CASSFGDRVNQPQHF	TGTGCCAGCAGTTTTGGGGACAGGGTCAATCAGCCCCAGCATTTT	.	TRBD1	TRBV7-2	TRBJ1-5
CAWSLWGGGYTF	TGTGCCTGGAGTTTGTGGGGGGGTGGCTACACCTTC	.	.	TRBV30	TRBJ1-2
CASSVDSGVQETQYF	TGTGCCAGCAGCGTAGATTCTGGGGTTCAAGAGACCCAGTACTTC	.	.	TRBV9	TRBJ2-5
CASSFLEGYEQYF	TGTGCCAGCAGCTTCCTGGAGGGCTACGAGCAGTACTTC	.	.	TRBV5-6	TRBJ2-7
CASSLTTGGNTQYF	TGTGCCAGCAGCTTAACTACAGGGGGAAATACGCAGTATTTT	.	TRBD1	TRBV7-3	TRBJ2-3
CASSEGRSEAFF	TGCGCCAGCAGCGAAGGACGTTCTGAAGCTTTCTTT	.	.	TRBV5-1	TRBJ1-1
CASISGGPNYNEQFF	TGTGCCAGCATCTCAGGGGGGCCGAACTACAATGAGCAGTTCTTC	.	.	TRBV7-9	TRBJ2-1
CASNPGTPEAFF	TGTGCCAGCAATCCCGGGACACCTGAAGCTTTCTTT	.	.	TRBV12-3/TRBV12-4	TRBJ1-1
CASSIDVHLGGDKPYNSPLHF	TGTGCCAGTAGTATAGATGTTCATTTGGGCGGGGATAAACCTTATAATTCACCCCTCCACTTT	.	.	TRBV19	TRBJ1-6
CATSREGQGGETQYF	TGTGCCACCAGCAGAGAGGGGCAGGGTGGAGAGACCCAGTACTTC	.	.	TRBV15	TRBJ2-5
CASRTTGNTIYF	TGTGCCAGCAGGACTACTGGAAACACCATATATTTT	.	.	TRBV6-5	TRBJ1-3
CAIKDSSYEKLFF	TGTGCCATCAAGGACTCTTCTTATGAAAAACTGTTTTTT	few	.	TRBV10-3	TRBJ1-4
CSVVWTDTQYF	TGCAGCGTTGTATGGACAGATACGCAGTATTTT	once	.	TRBV29-1	TRBJ2-3
CATVQGAENEQYF	TGTGCCACCGTTCAGGGGGCTGAAAACGAGCAGTACTTC	few	TRBD1	TRBV6-6	TRBJ2-7
CASMTEQGSPLHF	TGTGCCAGCATGACAGAGCAAGGTTCACCCCTCCACTTT	.	.	TRBV2	TRBJ1-6
CASSYFRGSSEKLFF	TGTGCCAGCAGTTACTTCAGGGGAAGTAGTGAAAAACTGTTTTTT	.	.	TRBV6-5	TRBJ1-4
CASSLVIGYGYTF	TGTGCCAGCAGCCTCGTAATAGGCTATGGCTACACCTTC	.	.	TRBV3-1/TRBV3-2	TRBJ1-2
CASSLKYPSEQYF	TGCGCCAGCAGCTTGAAGTACCCCTCAGAGCAGTACTTC	.	.	TRBV5-1	TRBJ2-7
CASSRTTSGTGYF	TGTGCCAGCAGCCGCACGACTAGCGGTACGGGGTATTTT	.	TRBD2	TRBV14	TRBJ2-3
CASSPGGGITEAFF	TGTGCCAGCAGCCCCGGGGGTGGGATCACTGAAGCTTTCTTT	.	.	TRBV7-2	TRBJ1-1
CASTPGILNTEAFF	TGTGCCAGTACCCCTGGCATACTGAACACTGAAGCTTTCTTT	once	.	TRBV19	TRBJ1-1
CASSPHLSSYEQYF	TGTGCCAGCAGTCCCCATTTAAGCTCCTACGAGCAGTACTTC	.	.	TRBV27	TRBJ2-7
CASSLAGRAYEQYF	TGTGCCAGCAGCTTAGCTGGCAGGGCCTACGAGCAGTACTTC	.	.	TRBV7-2	TRBJ2-7
CASSLVPDTEAFF	TGTGCCAGCAGCCTAGTCCCGGACACTGAAGCTTTCTTT	once	.	TRBV12-3/TRBV12-4	TRBJ1-1
CASSLGPTTEAFF	TGTGCCAGCAGCTTAGGGCCAACCACTGAAGCTTTCTTT	.	.	TRBV7-9	TRBJ1-1
CASSQTGLAADTQYF	TGTGCCAGCAGCCAGACGGGACTAGCGGCAGATACGCAGTATTTT	.	TRBD2	TRBV9	TRBJ2-3
CAWSAGQGETEAFF	TGTGCCTGGAGTGCCGGACAGGGAGAAACTGAAGCTTTCTTT	.	TRBD1	TRBV30	TRBJ1-1
CASSFVNRLNTEAFF	TGTGCCAGCAGCTTCGTGAACAGGCTGAACACTGAAGCTTTCTTT	.	.	TRBV7-9	TRBJ1-1
CASSLAEDQPQHF	TGTGCCAGCAGCTTAGCCGAGGATCAGCCCCAGCATTTT	.	.	TRBV7-8	TRBJ1-5
CASSVGTGGTDTQYF	TGTGCCAGCAGCGTGGGGACAGGAGGCACAGATACGCAGTATTTT	once	TRBD1	TRBV9	TRBJ2-3
CASKTTGIRTEAFF	TGTGCCAGCAAGACCACAGGGATACGCACTGAAGCTTTCTTT	.	.	TRBV6-5	TRBJ1-1
CASSQQGGSNEQYF	TGTGCCAGCAGTCAACAGGGGGGGAGTAACGAGCAGTACTTC	few	.	TRBV6-6	TRBJ2-7
CASSARGETQYF	TGTGCCAGTAGTGCGCGGGGAGAGACCCAGTACTTC	.	.	TRBV19	TRBJ2-5
CASSSDLGEKLFF	TGTGCCAGCAGCTCGGACCTGGGGGAAAAACTGTTTTTT	once	.	TRBV7-8	TRBJ1-4
CASRSLRVNTDTQYF	TGTGCCAGCAGAAGCCTCCGGGTTAACACAGATACGCAGTATTTT	.	.	TRBV6-5	TRBJ2-3
CASLGSGVSYYEQYF	TGTGCCAGCCTCGGGAGCGGGGTCTCCTACTACGAGCAGTACTTC	.	TRBD2	TRBV11-2	TRBJ2-7
CASSISVGWGQFF	TGTGCCAGTAGTATCTCGGTCGGTTGGGGGCAGTTCTTC	.	.	TRBV19	TRBJ2-1
CASSLRQGAGSPLHF	TGTGCCAGCAGTTTAAGACAGGGGGCAGGTTCACCCCTCCACTTT	few	TRBD1	TRBV27	TRBJ1-6
CASNTEGFGGYTF	TGCGCCAGCAACACCGAGGGTTTTGGTGGCTACACCTTC	few	.	TRBV5-1	TRBJ1-2
CASSYGRDTQYF	TGTGCCAGCAGTTATGGGCGGGATACGCAGTATTTT	.	.	TRBV6-6	TRBJ2-3